The present T cell receptor beta chain was sequenced within a study of T cells in Graves' hyperthyroidism and ophthalmopathy. Per the germline V gene, CDR1 is KGHDR and CDR2 is SFDVKD. This CDR3 is built from 13 residues. There were TCR beta CDR3 regions amplified from RNA transcripts. The primer set for the first-round RT-PCR of the TCR CDR3 was HTBI. TCRdb independently ran MiXCR on the multiplex PCR reads; one entry per CDR3 protein. The table records a few hundred thousand distinct CDR3 sequences, about half of them present only once. This clonotype was detected once. Material: peripheral blood or thyroid tissue (not recorded which). This chain connects TRBV24-1 to TRBJ2-7, with D possibly being TRBD1 (5 bases). The closer fit of TRBJ2-1 to the DNA end suggests the J call may be wrong. The clonotype comes from a woman between 18 and 30 years old with Graves' hyperthyroidism. This chain's CDR3 is CATSREPQDEQFF. CDR3 DNA sequence: TGTGCCACCAGCAGGGAACCCCAGGATGAGCAGTTCTTC.